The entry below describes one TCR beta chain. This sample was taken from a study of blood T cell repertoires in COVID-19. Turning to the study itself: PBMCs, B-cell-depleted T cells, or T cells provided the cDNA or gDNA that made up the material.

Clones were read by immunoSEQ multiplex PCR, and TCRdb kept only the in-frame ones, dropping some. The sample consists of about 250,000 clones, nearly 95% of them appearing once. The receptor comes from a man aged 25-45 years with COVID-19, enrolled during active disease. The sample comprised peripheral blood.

For the CDR3, the DNA is TGTGCCAGCTCACCCTCCCCTTCCGGTAGCAATCAGCCCCAGCATTTT. Translation: CASSPSPSGSNQPQHF. J is TRBJ1-5 and V is TRBV18; D ambiguous. V lost 3 bases and J lost 0, with 12 bases in between. Per germline, CDR1 KGHSH and CDR2 LQKENI. The CDR3 length is 16 residues.